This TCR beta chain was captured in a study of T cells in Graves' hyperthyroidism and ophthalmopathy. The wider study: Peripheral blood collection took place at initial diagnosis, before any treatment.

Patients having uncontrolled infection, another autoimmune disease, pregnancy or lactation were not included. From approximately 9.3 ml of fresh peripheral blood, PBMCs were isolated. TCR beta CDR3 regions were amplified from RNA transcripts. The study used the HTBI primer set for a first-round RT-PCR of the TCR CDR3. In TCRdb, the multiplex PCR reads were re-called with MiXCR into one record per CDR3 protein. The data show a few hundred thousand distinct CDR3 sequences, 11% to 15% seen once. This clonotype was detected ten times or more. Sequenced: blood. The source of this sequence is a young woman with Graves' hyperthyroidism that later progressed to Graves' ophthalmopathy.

DNA of the CDR3: TGTGCCAGCACCCTTACCATAGCGGGAGGAGCCTACGAGCAGTACTTC. This gives the protein CASTLTIAGGAYEQYF. The chain combines TRBV11-1 with TRBJ2-7, with TRBD2 matching 10 bases. Germline V lookup: CDR1 SGHAT, CDR2 FQDESV (reference sequence). The CDR3 totals 16 residues. V gave up 7 bases and J gave up 2 bases; unmatched junction bases: 11.